A single sample gave rise to the 15 T cell receptor beta chains below, sequenced in a study of control samples from healthy donors and cancer patients. Some clones are missing from TCRdb's copy, which holds only in-frame ones; the method was immunoSEQ multiplex PCR. The sample records about 180,000 clones, about 90% being singletons. Sequenced material: blood. Receptors originate from a woman aged 45-65 years in good health.

The chain couples TRBV5-1 to TRBJ1-1; 7 nucleotides match TRBD1. V shed 0 bases and J 5 bases; nucleotides not matched to a gene: 7. This CDR3 spans 15 amino acids. Per the germline V gene, CDR1 is SGHRS and CDR2 is YFSETQ. CDR3 protein: CASSLDPGGGTEAFF. In nucleotides, the CDR3 is TGCGCCAGCAGCTTGGACCCAGGGGGGGGGACTGAAGCTTTCTTT.

This chain links TRBV5-1 with TRBJ1-3, with no clear D. The CDR3 has 12 residues. Germline loops: CDR1 SGHRS, CDR2 YFSETQ. V was trimmed by 4 bases and J by 0 bases, leaving 2 bases between them. Written as DNA, the CDR3 is TGCGCCAGCAGCATCTCTGGAAACACCATATATTTT. Protein: CASSISGNTIYF.

The chain recombines TRBV3-1 (or the pseudogene TRBV3-2) with TRBJ1-1, with D possibly TRBD1 on 5 matching bases. The CDR3 length is 15 residues. V was cut by 6 bases and J by 5 bases, with 19 bases left in between. In germline, CDR1 is LGHDT, CDR2 YNNKEL (reference sequence). In DNA form, the CDR3 reads TGTGCCAGCAGACACAAGATGGGGGAGGGGACTGAAGCTTTCTTT. Translation gives CASRHKMGEGTEAFF.

This clone has a single count. V gene TRBV7-8 combines with J gene TRBJ2-7, with TRBD2 matching over 7 bases. CDR1 is SGHVS and CDR2 is FQNEAQ in the germline V gene. CDR3 length: 14 residues. With 7 bases clipped from V and 3 bases from J, the junction kept 9 bases outside the gene matches. CDR3 region: CASTRGVVDYEQYF. CDR3 sequence (DNA): TGTGCCAGCACCCGGGGGGTAGTGGACTACGAGCAGTACTTC.

The chain employs TRBV24-1 and TRBJ2-5; D gene unclear. V shed 11 bases and J shed 5 bases, with 14 bases lying between them. The germline V gene has CDR1 KGHDR and CDR2 SFDVKD. This CDR3 comprises 12 residues. CDR3: CAIERPGETQYF. The CDR3 bases are TGTGCCATTGAACGACCCGGGGAGACCCAGTACTTC.

This chain connects TRBV19 to TRBJ1-3; D is ambiguous. This CDR3 comprises 14 residues. With 6 bases removed from V and 0 bases from J, the gap between germline ends came to 9 bases. Per germline, CDR1 LNHDA and CDR2 SQIVND (reference sequence). The CDR3 DNA follows: TGTGCCAGTAGGATTGGCCTCTCTGGAAACACCATATATTTT. This encodes CASRIGLSGNTIYF.

This sequence joins TRBV5-1 and TRBJ2-7; D might be TRBD2 (6 bases). Germline CDR1 SGHRS, CDR2 YFSETQ. Between the trimmed V and J ends, which lost 2 bases and 0 bases, there was a span of 15 bases. This CDR3 has 16 amino acids. The CDR3 region has the DNA TGCGCCAGCAGCTTCCCAATGCGGGGCCTCTCCTACGAGCAGTACTTC. Translation gives CASSFPMRGLSYEQYF.

The chain carries TRBV5-4 and TRBJ2-6; D remains unclear. CDR3 length: 15 amino acids. CDR1 and CDR2 (germline): SGHNT, YYREEE (reference sequence). V was shortened by 0 bases and J by 4 bases, with 8 bases between the two germline ends. CDR3 nucleotide sequence: TGTGCCAGCAGCTTGGTTCGCGGAGGGGCCAACGTCCTGACTTTC. Residues: CASSLVRGGANVLTF.

The rearrangement joins TRBV19 to TRBJ2-7; perhaps TRBD2 as D (6 bases). The V gene's germline CDR1 is LNHDA and CDR2 SQIVND (reference sequence). The CDR3 spans 14 residues. V was pared by 5 bases and J by 3 bases, with 14 bases between. DNA of the CDR3: TGTGCCAGTAGTCGGCGTGGCGGGGTCTACGAGCAGTACTTC. Amino acid sequence: CASSRRGGVYEQYF.

The chain links TRBV5-5 to TRBJ1-1; TRBD1 matches at 7 bases. This CDR3 contains 14 residues. With 3 bases clipped from V and 1 base from J, the junction kept 3 bases outside the gene matches. Looked up from germline, CDR1 is SGHKS and CDR2 is YYEKEE (reference sequence). The CDR3 region is CASSWGQKNTEAFF. DNA of the CDR3: TGTGCCAGCAGCTGGGGACAGAAGAACACTGAAGCTTTCTTT. The full variable domain, with the rest looked up from reference TRBV5-5 and TRBJ1-1, is DAGVTQSPTHLIKTRGQQVTLRCSPISGHKSVSWYQQVLGQGPQFIFQYYEKEERGRGNFPDRFSARQFPNYSSELNVNALLLGDSALYLCASSWGQKNTEAFFGQGTRLTVV.

This rearrangement joins TRBV30 to TRBJ1-3; TRBD1 might be the D (5 bases). Germline CDR1 reads GTSNPN; CDR2 reads SVGIG (reference sequence). The CDR3 extends over 13 amino acids. Trimming left V 8 bases short and J 8 bases short, with 19 bases between. The CDR3 sequence is CARTGVLVDTIYF. The CDR3 bases are TGTGCCAGAACGGGGGTTTTAGTAGACACCATATATTTT.

V usage is TRBV6-5 and J usage is TRBJ1-1; no clear D gene. Deletions cut 9 bases from V and 3 bases from J, with 14 bases between. Germline CDR1 MNHEY, CDR2 SVGAGI. The CDR3 is 13 amino acids. The CDR3 coding sequence is TGTGCCAGTCGTAAAGGCCTGGACACTGAAGCTTTCTTT. This translates into CASRKGLDTEAFF.

In this sample, this clone turned up a few times. The J gene is TRBJ1-1, the V gene TRBV5-1; D remains ambiguous. The CDR3 contains 14 residues. Germline V CDR1 and CDR2: SGHRS, YFSETQ. The V end lost 5 bases, the J end lost 0 bases, and 11 bases lay between the germline ends. For the CDR3, the DNA is TGCGCCAGCAGGGCGAGGCAGATGAACACTGAAGCTTTCTTT. Translating it yields CASRARQMNTEAFF.

The CDR3 here is CASRELAGDAFYNEQFF. The DNA for the CDR3 is TGTGCCAGTAGGGAACTAGCGGGGGACGCGTTCTACAATGAGCAGTTCTTC. The chain is built from TRBV19 and TRBJ2-1; 11 bases line up with TRBD2. The CDR3 spans 17 residues. CDR1 LNHDA and CDR2 SQIVND come from the germline V gene (reference sequence). The V gene end was trimmed by 6 bases and the J gene end by 3 bases; junction bases not matched to a gene: 10.

The chain combines TRBV10-3 with TRBJ2-1; D possibly corresponds to TRBD1 (6 bases). CDR1 is ENHRY, CDR2 SYGVKD, per germline. Trimming stripped 7 bases from V and 6 bases from J, with 13 bases between. This CDR3 comprises 13 residues. The CDR3 is CAITVLGGNEQFF. The CDR3 nucleotides read TGTGCCATCACTGTACTAGGGGGCAATGAGCAGTTCTTC.